Each of the 24 T cell receptor beta chains below was sequenced from the same sample in a study of regulatory T cells in long-lasting Graves disease. Regarding time point: newly diagnosed GD, antithyroid drugs for less than 3 months. From PBMCs, RNA was extracted and then used to make the TCR library. The authors built TCR beta libraries using iRepertoire HTBI primers and Arm-PCR of CDR3 regions. MiXCR, applied by TCRdb to the multiplex PCR reads, yields one record per CDR3 protein. The profile shows 500,000 or so distinct CDR3 sequences, 13% to 15% of them singletons. These data were also reused for a study on T cells in Graves' hyperthyroidism and ophthalmopathy.

Material: peripheral blood mononuclear cells (PBMCs), obtained at new diagnosis, from a patient treated with antithyroid drugs. These receptors were taken from a woman in her forties or fifties with Graves disease.

The chain carries TRBV29-1 and TRBJ2-1, with TRBD2 matching 15 bases. This CDR3 spans 18 amino acids. CDR1 SQVTM and CDR2 ANQGSEA come from the germline V gene. Trimming at V came to 3 bases and at J to 0 bases, leaving 6 bases not matched to a gene. The chain's CDR3 is CSVDKGLAGGFSYNEQFF. In DNA, the CDR3 is TGCAGCGTTGACAAGGGACTAGCGGGAGGATTCTCCTACAATGAGCAGTTCTTC.

This clonotype was found many times. The gene calls are TRBV20-1 and TRBJ2-5; 10 bases are shared with TRBD2. Unmatched junction bases numbered 4, after V lost 3 bases and J lost 3 bases. The CDR3 contains 14 residues. The germline gives CDR1 DFQATT, CDR2 SNEGSKA (reference sequence). The CDR3: CSASVGTSEETQYF. DNA for the CDR3: TGCAGTGCTAGTGTTGGGACTAGCGAAGAGACCCAGTACTTC.

This clonotype was detected many times. CDR3 nucleotide sequence: TGCAGCGTCACAGGGGGTCTGGAGACCCAGTACTTC. Protein: CSVTGGLETQYF. The rearrangement joins TRBV29-1 to TRBJ2-5; 8 positions agree with TRBD1. J was trimmed by 5 bases and V by 6 bases; bases with no gene match: 5. The CDR3 spans 12 residues. CDR1 and CDR2 (germline): SQVTM, ANQGSEA.

This clonotype was observed many times. The chain is built from TRBV28 and TRBJ2-3; 8 bases fit TRBD2. The CDR3 totals 16 residues. Germline CDR1 MDHEN, CDR2 SYDVKM. Trimming removed 5 bases from V and 7 bases from J; junction bases left unmatched: 14. CDR3 coding DNA: TGTGCCAGCAGTGCCGATCTAGCGGGTCCGTATTATACGCAGTATTTT. It translates to CASSADLAGPYYTQYF. Supplemented by reference TRBV28 and TRBJ2-3, the full variable domain reads DVKVTQSSRYLVKRTGEKVFLECVQDMDHENMFWYRQDPGLGLRLIYFSYDVKMKEKGDIPEGYSVSREKKERFSLILESASTNQTSMYLCASSADLAGPYYTQYFGPGTRLTVL.

The V call is TRBV7-3, the J call TRBJ2-5; 8 bases align to TRBD2. V was pared by 1 base and J by 0 bases, with 7 bases of the junction left unmatched. Germline assignment: CDR1 SGHTA and CDR2 FQGTGA. This CDR3 region has 17 residues. As DNA, the CDR3 is TGTGCCAGCAGCTTAAGGGTCGGTAGCGGGGACCAAGAGACCCAGTACTTC. Translating gives CASSLRVGSGDQETQYF.

There are many counts of this clonotype. The chain uses TRBV11-1 and TRBJ2-7; tentatively, D is TRBD1 (6 bases). Looked up from germline, CDR1 is SGHAT and CDR2 is FQDESV (reference sequence). The CDR3 is made up of 13 amino acids. Between the trimmed V and J ends, which lost 5 bases and 6 bases, there was a span of 14 bases. The CDR3 sequence is CASSLRGFGEQYF. CDR3 bases: TGTGCCAGCAGCCTCAGGGGTTTCGGCGAGCAGTACTTC.

The sample holds one count of this clonotype. V gene TRBV12-3 or TRBV12-4 combines with J gene TRBJ2-5, with 12 bases that match TRBD2. The end of the DNA fits TRBJ2-1 better, so the J call may be wrong. The CDR3 is 15 amino acids. CDR3 region: CASSSRLAGDREQFF. CDR3 in DNA: TGTGCCAGCAGTTCCCGACTAGCGGGAGATAGAGAGCAGTTCTTC.

V and J are TRBV29-1 and TRBJ1-3; 9 nucleotides match TRBD1. Trimming at V came to 6 bases and at J to 4 bases, leaving 7 bases not matched to a gene. The V gene's germline CDR1 is SQVTM and CDR2 ANQGSEA. The CDR3 totals 14 residues. As DNA, the CDR3 is TGCAGCGTCAAATCTGGGACAGGGGGAAACACCATATATTTT. Encoded protein: CSVKSGTGGNTIYF.

This clonotype has at least ten counts. The chain joins TRBV11-2 to TRBJ2-1, with D maybe TRBD2 (5 bases). Trimming stripped 5 bases from V and 4 bases from J, with 12 bases between. The CDR3 spans 14 residues. From germline, CDR1 is SGHAT and CDR2 FQNNGV. The CDR3 nucleotides are TGTGCCAGCAGCCCCCCCGGGGAGTACAATGAGCAGTTCTTC. It is translated as CASSPPGEYNEQFF.

This rearrangement joins TRBV7-9 to TRBJ1-2; no definite D call. This CDR3 has 9 residues. CDR1 SEHNR and CDR2 FQNEAQ come from the germline V gene (reference sequence). The CDR3 here is CTSAYGYTF. CDR3 DNA: TGTACATCGGCGTATGGCTACACCTTC.

This clonotype was recorded many times. V is TRBV6-2 or TRBV6-3 and J is TRBJ2-7, with TRBD1 as a possible D gene (5 bases). Germline V gene data show CDR1 as MNHEY and CDR2 as SVGEGT. This CDR3 is 13 amino acids long. V gave up 5 bases and J gave up 5 bases, with 13 bases separating them. Here the CDR3 reads CASSKVGAHEQYF. The DNA of the CDR3 is TGTGCCAGCAGTAAGGTAGGGGCTCACGAGCAGTACTTC.

The chain uses TRBV19 and TRBJ1-5; D unresolved. The germline V gene has CDR1 LNHDA and CDR2 SQIVND (reference sequence). Trimming left V 1 base short and J 6 bases short, with 4 bases between. CDR3 length equals 12 residues. CDR3 sequence: CASSIGGQPQHF. The CDR3, as DNA: TGTGCCAGTAGTATAGGGGGTCAGCCCCAGCATTTT.

This clonotype was detected ten times or more. The chain employs TRBV11-2 and TRBJ2-2; D is tentatively TRBD1 or TRBD2 (6 bases each). The CDR3 spans 16 residues. The germline CDR1 and CDR2 sequences are SGHAT and FQNNGV. Trimming removed 1 base at V and 3 bases at J, with 12 bases between. The CDR3 is CASSLGFGGHTGELFF. The CDR3 nucleotides read TGTGCCAGCAGCTTAGGATTTGGGGGGCACACCGGGGAGCTGTTTTTT.

This clonotype has more than one count but fewer than ten. The chain carries TRBV5-1 and TRBJ1-1, with D maybe TRBD1 (5 bases). Germline loops: CDR1 SGHRS, CDR2 YFSETQ. CDR3 length equals 16 residues. Trimming took 0 bases from V and 0 from J, leaving 12 bases between them. Here the CDR3 reads CASSLVGGAMNTEAFF. CDR3 in DNA: TGCGCCAGCAGCTTGGTAGGAGGGGCCATGAACACTGAAGCTTTCTTT.

Only a few counts were recorded for this clonotype. The J gene is TRBJ1-2, the V gene TRBV3-1, with D perhaps TRBD1 (5 bases). This CDR3 is 15 amino acids long. Trimming removed 1 base from V and 3 bases from J, with 12 bases in between. Germline CDR1 and CDR2: LGHDT and YNNKEL (reference sequence). The CDR3 DNA follows: TGTGCCAGCAGCCAAGCGACAGCGAGGCACTATGGCTACACCTTC. It specifies CASSQATARHYGYTF.

This clonotype was counted at least ten times. The chain combines TRBV6-5 with TRBJ1-2, with 8 bases aligning to TRBD1. After removal of 4 bases from V and 4 bases from J, the junction contained 11 bases not matched to a gene. The CDR3 sequence is 16 residues long. Germline V gene data show CDR1 as MNHEY and CDR2 as SVGAGI. The CDR3 protein is CASSSTQGDSGYGYTF. Here the CDR3 DNA reads TGTGCCAGCAGTTCAACACAGGGGGATTCGGGCTATGGCTACACCTTC.

Ten or more counts support this clonotype. Here the CDR3 reads CASSYVGTVQETQYF. The CDR3, as DNA: TGTGCCAGCAGTTACGTCGGGACAGTTCAAGAGACCCAGTACTTC. The chain recombines TRBV6-5 with TRBJ2-5; 7 bases are shared with TRBD1. The CDR3 runs 15 residues. V lost 2 bases, J lost 2 bases, and 5 bases stayed unmatched. Germline CDR1 MNHEY, CDR2 SVGAGI.

This clonotype was detected only a few times. The chain couples TRBV25-1 to TRBJ1-1; maybe TRBD1 (5 bases). CDR1 is MGHDK, CDR2 SYGVNS, per germline. This CDR3 comprises 15 residues. V lost 2 bases to trimming and J lost 5 bases, with 15 bases between them. This CDR3 reads CASSEMRGGETEAFF. DNA of the CDR3: TGTGCCAGCAGTGAAATGAGGGGTGGAGAGACTGAAGCTTTCTTT.

This chain connects TRBV7-2 to TRBJ1-1; 7 nucleotides match TRBD1. V lost 5 bases to trimming and J lost 0 bases; unmatched junction nucleotides: 9. Germline values: CDR1 SGHTA, CDR2 FQGNSA. The CDR3 totals 16 residues. CDR3 nucleotide sequence: TGTGCCAGCAGCCCCGGACAGGTTATTATGAACACTGAAGCTTTCTTT. The encoded protein is CASSPGQVIMNTEAFF. The variable domain in full, completed from reference TRBV7-2 and TRBJ1-1, reads GAGVSQSPSNKVTEKGKDVELRCDPISGHTALYWYRQSLGQGLEFLIYFQGNSAPDKSGLPSDRFSAERTGGSVSTLTIQRTQQEDSAVYLCASSPGQVIMNTEAFFGQGTRLTVV.

This clonotype was observed at least ten times. The V call is TRBV14, the J call TRBJ1-1; no reliable D call. The CDR3 is 14 residues long. Per the germline V gene, CDR1 is SGHDN and CDR2 is FVKESK. Trimming shortened V by 1 base and J by 10 bases, and 16 bases separated the two germline ends. The CDR3 reads CASSQVWGQEGAFF. In DNA, the CDR3 is TGTGCCAGCAGCCAAGTCTGGGGTCAAGAAGGAGCTTTCTTT. Based on the CDR3 plus reference TRBV14 and TRBJ1-1, the full variable domain is EAGVTQFPSHSVIEKGQTVTLRCDPISGHDNLYWYRRVMGKEIKFLLHFVKESKQDESGMPNNRFLAERTGGTYSTLKVQPAELEDSGVYFCASSQVWGQEGAFFGQGTRLTVV.

This clonotype was detected only once. V is TRBV11-2 and J is TRBJ2-7; TRBD1 matches at 10 bases. The CDR3 runs to 15 residues. The V segment lost 5 bases and the J segment 7 bases; nucleotides outside the gene matches: 11. Germline assignment: CDR1 SGHAT and CDR2 FQNNGV. The CDR3 loop is CASSRDRGRPWEQYF. CDR3 nucleotides: TGTGCCAGCAGCCGAGACAGGGGGCGCCCCTGGGAGCAGTACTTC.

This chain joins TRBV24-1 and TRBJ2-7; tentative D call: TRBD2 (6 bases). CDR1 is KGHDR and CDR2 is SFDVKD in the germline V gene. Trimming pared 3 bases from V and 6 bases from J, leaving 14 bases between. This CDR3 comprises 14 residues. The CDR3 DNA sequence: TGTGCCACCAGTGATCCAACGACTAGTTCCGAGCAGTACTTC. Its protein is CATSDPTTSSEQYF.

This clonotype has a count of ten or more. The rearrangement joins TRBV27 to TRBJ1-1, with D possibly matching TRBD1 (5 bases). Germline assignment: CDR1 MNHEY and CDR2 SMNVEV (reference sequence). The V gene lost 1 base and the J gene lost 3 bases, with 15 bases spanning the gap. CDR3 length: 16 residues. DNA for the CDR3: TGTGCCAGCAGTTTATATGGGTCCGGGGGGTACACTGAAGCTTTCTTT. It yields the protein CASSLYGSGGYTEAFF.

This clonotype showed up just a few times. The chain employs TRBV5-1 and TRBJ2-2, with 9 bases identical to TRBD1. Germline V gives CDR1 SGHRS, CDR2 YFSETQ. CDR3 size: 15 residues. J lost 6 bases, V lost 7 bases, and 10 bases had no gene match. The CDR3 DNA is TGCGCCAGCGGATCGACAGGGGGTCTAGCCGGGGAGCTGTTTTTT. It yields the protein CASGSTGGLAGELFF.